This T cell receptor beta chain was captured in a study of T-cell reconstitution after alpha-beta-depleted transplantation in children. A word on this clonotype: Its antigen is undetermined.

Study results and caveats: Two months or so post-transplant, alpha-beta T cells reportedly derived from several hundred expanded graft clones.

The CDR3 has 15 amino acids. Germline-derived CDR1 and CDR2 are SQVTM and ANQGSEA. Trimming at V came to 4 bases and at J to 1 base, leaving 7 bases not matched to a gene. A TCRbeta library incorporating unique molecular identifiers was prepared. TCRdb redid the calling of the PCR reads with MiXCR, one entry per CDR3 protein. The sample includes a few hundred thousand distinct CDR3 sequences, 10% to 15% of them seen just once. This chain connects TRBV29-1 to TRBJ2-5; 9 nucleotides align to TRBD2. The material was PBMCs, mostly from graft donor cells, obtained 360 days after TCRalphabeta/CD19-depleted stem cell transplant. The TCR sequence derives from a male patient aged 5 to 17 who had a stem cell transplant for acute myeloid leukemia, so the T cells may come from the graft donor. The CDR3 sequence is CSVGPHSGSQETQYF. CDR3 nucleotides: TGCAGCGTTGGCCCTCATAGCGGGAGCCAAGAGACCCAGTACTTC.